This TCR beta chain was sequenced in a study of shared clonotypes between healthy human individuals. Study in general: CD4 naive and CD4 memory each took three plates per donor, while CD8 naive took two and CD8 memory one. Study conclusions and caveats: Among the subsets, naive ones generally showed larger estimated richness than memory ones.

CD45RO-negative CD8 cells positively selected for CCR7 made up the naive population, which excluded terminally differentiated effector memory CD45RA+ cells. A remark on this clone: Its antigen is not identified.

Measured with immunoSEQ multiplex PCR; TCRdb has only the in-frame clones, and not every one. The data contain around 2,000,000 clones, approximately 94% of them seen just once; the ten biggest clones take up about 1.5%. The source of this sequence is a man aged 18-30 years in good health. Some clones in this sample may be carry-over from other donors' samples. Sequencing was performed on naive CD8+ T cells from PBMCs.

CDR3 DNA: TGTGCCTGGAGTCAAAAGAACACTGAAGCTTTCTTT. Protein product: CAWSQKNTEAFF. This sequence joins TRBV30 and TRBJ1-1, with unresolved D. V was pared by 2 bases and J by 1 base, with 5 bases between. Germline V lookup: CDR1 GTSNPN, CDR2 SVGIG (reference sequence). This CDR3 spans 12 amino acids.